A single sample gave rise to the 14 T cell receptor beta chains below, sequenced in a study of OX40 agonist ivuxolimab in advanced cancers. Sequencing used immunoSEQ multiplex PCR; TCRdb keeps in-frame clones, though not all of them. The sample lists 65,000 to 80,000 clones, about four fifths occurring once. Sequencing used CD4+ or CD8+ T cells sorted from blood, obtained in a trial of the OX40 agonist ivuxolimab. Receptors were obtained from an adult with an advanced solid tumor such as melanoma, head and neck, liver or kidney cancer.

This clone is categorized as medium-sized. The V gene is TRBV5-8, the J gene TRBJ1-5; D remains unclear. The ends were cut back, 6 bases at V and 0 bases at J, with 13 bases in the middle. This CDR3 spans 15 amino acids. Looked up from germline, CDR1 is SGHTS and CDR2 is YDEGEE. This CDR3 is CASTNGILSNQPQHF. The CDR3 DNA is TGTGCCAGCACGAACGGAATTCTTAGCAATCAGCCCCAGCATTTT.

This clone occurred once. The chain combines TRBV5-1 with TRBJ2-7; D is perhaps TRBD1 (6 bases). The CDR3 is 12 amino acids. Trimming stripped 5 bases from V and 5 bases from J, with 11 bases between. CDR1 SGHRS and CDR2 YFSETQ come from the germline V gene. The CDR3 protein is CASRQGFHEQYF. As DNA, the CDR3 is TGCGCCAGCAGGCAGGGGTTTCACGAGCAGTACTTC.

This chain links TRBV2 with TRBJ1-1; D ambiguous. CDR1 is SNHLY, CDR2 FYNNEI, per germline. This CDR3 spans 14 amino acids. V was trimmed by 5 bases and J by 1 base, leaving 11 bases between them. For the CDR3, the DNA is TGTGCCAGCAGTCTCCAAACAGCGAACACTGAAGCTTTCTTT. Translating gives CASSLQTANTEAFF.

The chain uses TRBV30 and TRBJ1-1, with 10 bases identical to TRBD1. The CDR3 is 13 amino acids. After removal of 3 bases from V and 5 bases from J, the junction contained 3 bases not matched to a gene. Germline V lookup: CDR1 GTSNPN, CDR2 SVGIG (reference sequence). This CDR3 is CAWRTGGRTEAFF. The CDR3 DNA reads TGTGCCTGGAGGACAGGGGGCAGAACTGAAGCTTTCTTT.

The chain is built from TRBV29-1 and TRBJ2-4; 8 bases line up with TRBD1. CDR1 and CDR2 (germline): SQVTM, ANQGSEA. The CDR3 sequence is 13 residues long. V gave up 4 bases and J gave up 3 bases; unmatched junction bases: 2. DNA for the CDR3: TGCAGCGTTGCAGGGGGCAACAAAAACATTCAGTACTTC. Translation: CSVAGGNKNIQYF. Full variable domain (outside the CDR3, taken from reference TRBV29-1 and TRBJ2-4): SAVISQKPSRDICQRGTSLTIQCQVDSQVTMMFWYRQQPGQSLTLIATANQGSEATYESGFVIDKFPISRPNLTFSTLTVSNMSPEDSSIYLCSVAGGNKNIQYFGAGTRLSVL.

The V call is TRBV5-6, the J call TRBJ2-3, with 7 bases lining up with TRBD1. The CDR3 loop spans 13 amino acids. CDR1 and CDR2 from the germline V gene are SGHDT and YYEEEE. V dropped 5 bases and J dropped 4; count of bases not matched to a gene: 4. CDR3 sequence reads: CASRATGADTQYF. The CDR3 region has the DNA TGTGCCAGCAGAGCTACAGGGGCAGATACGCAGTATTTT.

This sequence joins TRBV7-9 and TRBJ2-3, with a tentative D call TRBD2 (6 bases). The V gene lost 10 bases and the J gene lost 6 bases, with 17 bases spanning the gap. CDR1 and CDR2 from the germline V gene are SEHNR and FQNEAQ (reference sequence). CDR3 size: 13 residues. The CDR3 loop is CATARGSGDTQYF. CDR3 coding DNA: TGTGCCACGGCCAGAGGGAGCGGGGATACGCAGTATTTT.

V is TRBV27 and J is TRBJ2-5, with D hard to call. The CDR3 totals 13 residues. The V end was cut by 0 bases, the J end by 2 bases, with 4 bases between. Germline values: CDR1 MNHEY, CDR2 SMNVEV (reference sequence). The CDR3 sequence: CASSLSYQETQYF. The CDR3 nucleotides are TGTGCCAGCAGTTTATCGTATCAAGAGACCCAGTACTTC.

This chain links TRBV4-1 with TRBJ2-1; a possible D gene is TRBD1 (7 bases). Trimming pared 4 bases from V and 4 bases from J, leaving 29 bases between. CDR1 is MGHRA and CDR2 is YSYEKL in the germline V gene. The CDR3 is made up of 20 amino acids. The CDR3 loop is CASSPRMTGTWTGGYNEQFF. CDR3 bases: TGCGCCAGCAGCCCGCGTATGACAGGGACCTGGACTGGAGGGTACAATGAGCAGTTCTTC.

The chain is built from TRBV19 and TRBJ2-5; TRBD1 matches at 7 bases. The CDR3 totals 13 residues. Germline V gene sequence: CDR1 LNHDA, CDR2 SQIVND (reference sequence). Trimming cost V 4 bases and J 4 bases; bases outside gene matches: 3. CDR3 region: CASSRAGGETQYF. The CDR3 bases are TGTGCCAGTAGTAGGGCAGGGGGAGAGACCCAGTACTTC.

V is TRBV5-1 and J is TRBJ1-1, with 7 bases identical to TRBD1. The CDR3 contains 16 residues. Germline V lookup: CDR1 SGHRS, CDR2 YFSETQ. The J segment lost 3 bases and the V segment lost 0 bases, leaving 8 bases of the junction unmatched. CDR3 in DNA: TGCGCCAGCAGCTTGGCCCCAGGGGGGCGCGACACTGAAGCTTTCTTT. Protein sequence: CASSLAPGGRDTEAFF.

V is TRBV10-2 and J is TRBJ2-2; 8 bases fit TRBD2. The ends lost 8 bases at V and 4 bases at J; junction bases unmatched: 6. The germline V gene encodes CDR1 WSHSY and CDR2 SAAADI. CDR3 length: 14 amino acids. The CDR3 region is CASLAGHGTGELFF. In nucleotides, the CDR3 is TGCGCCAGCTTAGCGGGACACGGCACCGGGGAGCTGTTTTTT.

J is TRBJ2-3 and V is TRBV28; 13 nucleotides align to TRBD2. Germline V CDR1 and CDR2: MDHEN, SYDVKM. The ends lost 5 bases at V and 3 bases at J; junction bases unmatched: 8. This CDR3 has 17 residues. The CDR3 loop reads CASSPGLAGAETDTQYF. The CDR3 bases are TGTGCCAGCAGTCCAGGACTAGCGGGGGCCGAAACAGATACGCAGTATTTT.

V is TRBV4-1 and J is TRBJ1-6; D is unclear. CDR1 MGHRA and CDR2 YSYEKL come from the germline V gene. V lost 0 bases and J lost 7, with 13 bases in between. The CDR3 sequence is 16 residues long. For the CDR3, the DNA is TGCGCCAGCAGCCAAGACGCCGACCTTCCCAATTCACCCCTCCACTTT. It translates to CASSQDADLPNSPLHF.